This T cell receptor (beta chain) is from a study of T cell responses to AZD1222 COVID-19 vaccine. Study observations and caveats: Spike-wide coverage was observed for vaccine-associated CD4 TCRs, with dominant responses at 160-218 and 743-854. Once two AZD1222 doses were given, Spike-specific TCR breadth and depth went up.

Here immunoSEQ multiplex PCR was the method, and the copy in TCRdb shows in-frame clones only, minus some. Of about 150,000 clones listed, approximately 89% are singletons. Germline trimming cut 4 bases from V and 8 bases from J; bases unmatched to any gene: 8. In germline, CDR1 is LGHNA, CDR2 YSLEER. This CDR3 has 16 residues. With regard to this clone: No antigen is known for it.

The source was peripheral blood, collected on day 0 of AZD1222 vaccination. This sequence originates from an adult in good health. The chain carries TRBV4-3 and TRBJ2-2; TRBD2 agrees at 12 bases. DNA of the CDR3: TGCGCCAGCAGCCGCCGACTAGCGGGAGAAGGTGGGGAGCTGTTTTTT. Translated: CASSRRLAGEGGELFF.